This T cell receptor (beta chain) was sequenced in a study of blood T cells in healthy people across ages. Through a sample-barcoded 5' primer and a J-beta primer mix, a second PCR was run for 7 to 11 cycles. TCRdb re-called the 5' RACE reads through MiXCR, storing one row per CDR3 protein. Of around 1.5 million distinct CDR3 sequences in the sample, approximately 59% were seen once. Study results and limitations: Naive T cell percentage and TCR beta diversity correlated strongly.

This clonotype has a handful of counts. The antigen is unknown. The junction had 5 bases not matched to a gene; V was cut back by 2 bases and J by 4 bases. The CDR3 loop spans 15 amino acids. Germline lookup yields CDR1 LGHNA and CDR2 YSLEER. The sequence was collected from a man aged 18 to 30 in good health. Sequencing used blood. This sequence joins TRBV4-3 and TRBJ1-2, with 9 bases identical to TRBD1. The CDR3 is CASSQIGQGTYGYTF. CDR3 DNA: TGCGCCAGCAGCCAAATAGGACAGGGGACCTATGGCTACACCTTC.